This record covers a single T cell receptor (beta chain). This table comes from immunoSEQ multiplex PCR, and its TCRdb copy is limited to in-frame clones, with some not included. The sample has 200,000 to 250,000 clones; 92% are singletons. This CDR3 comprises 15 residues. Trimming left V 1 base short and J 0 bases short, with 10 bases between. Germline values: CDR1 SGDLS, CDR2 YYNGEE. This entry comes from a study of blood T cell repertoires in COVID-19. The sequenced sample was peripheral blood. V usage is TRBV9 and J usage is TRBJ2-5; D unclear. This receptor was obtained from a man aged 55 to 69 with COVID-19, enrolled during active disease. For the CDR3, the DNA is TGTGCCAGCAGCGTACTGTCCGGGTACCAAGAGACCCAGTACTTC. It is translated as CASSVLSGYQETQYF.